At least ten counts were recorded for the clone carrying this TCR beta chain. The antigen is not known. The data derive from a study of early T cells in non-severe SARS-CoV-2 infection. Study-level information: Sequencing targeted bulk RNA from unsorted whole blood, leaving chains unpaired.

Study-level findings and limits: Matching against VDJdb likely underestimated virus-specific expansions, favoring anti-spike CD8.

Germline CDR1 reads SGHRS; CDR2 reads YFSETQ. This CDR3 is built from 14 residues. V was clipped by 3 bases and J by 5 bases, with 15 bases between them. Individual cDNA molecules each received unique molecular identifiers attached to them. TCRdb called the 5' RACE reads again in MiXCR, with one record for every CDR3 protein. Of about 50,000 distinct CDR3 sequences listed, less than 10% are singletons. The TCR comes from an adult who was a healthcare worker with PCR-confirmed SARS-CoV-2 infection or an uninfected control (not recorded which). The sample consisted of whole blood, taken at baseline. The V and J genes are TRBV5-1 and TRBJ2-7; D might be TRBD2 (5 bases). This chain's CDR3 is CASSYTLEGNEQYF. CDR3 nucleotides: TGCGCCAGCAGCTACACTCTCGAGGGTAACGAGCAGTACTTC.